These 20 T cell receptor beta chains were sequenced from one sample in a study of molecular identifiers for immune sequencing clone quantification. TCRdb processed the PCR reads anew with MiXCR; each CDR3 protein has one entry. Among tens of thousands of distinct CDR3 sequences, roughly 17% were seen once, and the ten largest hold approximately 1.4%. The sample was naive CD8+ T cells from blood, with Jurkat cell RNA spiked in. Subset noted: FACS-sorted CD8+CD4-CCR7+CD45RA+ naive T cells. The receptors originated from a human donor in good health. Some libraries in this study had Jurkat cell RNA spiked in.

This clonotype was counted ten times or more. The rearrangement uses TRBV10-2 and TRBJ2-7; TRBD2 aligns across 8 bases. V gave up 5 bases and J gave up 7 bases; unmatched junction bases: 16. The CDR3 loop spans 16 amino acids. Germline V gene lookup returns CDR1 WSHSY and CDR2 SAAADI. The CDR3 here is CASSTPGRALANEQYF. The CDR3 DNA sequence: TGCGCCAGCAGTACCCCCGGGAGGGCCTTAGCTAATGAGCAGTACTTC.

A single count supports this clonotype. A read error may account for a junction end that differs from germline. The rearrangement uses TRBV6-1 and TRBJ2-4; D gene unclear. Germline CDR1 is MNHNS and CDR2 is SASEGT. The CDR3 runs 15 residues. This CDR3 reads CASRPSDMAKNVQYF. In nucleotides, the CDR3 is TGTGCCAGCAGACCATCGGATATGGCCAAAAACGTTCAGTACTTC.

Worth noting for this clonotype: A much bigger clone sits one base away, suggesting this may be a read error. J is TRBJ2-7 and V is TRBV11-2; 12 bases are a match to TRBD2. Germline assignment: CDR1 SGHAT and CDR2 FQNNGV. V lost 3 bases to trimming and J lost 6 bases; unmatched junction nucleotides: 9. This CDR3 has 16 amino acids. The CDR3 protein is CASSLGRLAGVGEQYF. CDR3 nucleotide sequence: TGTGCCAGCAGCTTGGGTAGACTAGCGGGAGTCGGCGAGCAGTACTTC.

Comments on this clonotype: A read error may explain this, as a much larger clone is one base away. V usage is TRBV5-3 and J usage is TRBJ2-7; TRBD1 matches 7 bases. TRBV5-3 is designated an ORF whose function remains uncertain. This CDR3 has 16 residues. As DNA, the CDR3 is TGTGCCAGCAGCTCCGGCTCGGGACAGCCCTCCTACGAGCAGTACTTC. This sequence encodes CASSSGSGQPSYEQYF.

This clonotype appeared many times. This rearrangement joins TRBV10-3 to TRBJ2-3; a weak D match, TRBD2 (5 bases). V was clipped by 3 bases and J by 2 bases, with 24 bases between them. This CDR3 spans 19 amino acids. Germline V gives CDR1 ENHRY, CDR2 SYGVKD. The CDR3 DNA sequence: TGTGCCATCAGTGATCCATGGGCGGGCCTAAGGGAATTCACAGATACGCAGTATTTT. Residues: CAISDPWAGLREFTDTQYF.

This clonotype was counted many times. CDR3 nucleotide sequence: TGTGCCAGCAGCCAAGTCGTGATTACAGGCTTACTCTCTGGGGCCAACGTCCTGACTTTC. Translated: CASSQVVITGLLSGANVLTF. The genes are TRBV4-2 and TRBJ2-6; a possible D gene is TRBD1 (5 bases). Trimming cost V 1 base and J 0 bases, with 19 bases left between them. Looked up from germline, CDR1 is LGHNA and CDR2 is YNFKEQ. The CDR3 has 20 amino acids.

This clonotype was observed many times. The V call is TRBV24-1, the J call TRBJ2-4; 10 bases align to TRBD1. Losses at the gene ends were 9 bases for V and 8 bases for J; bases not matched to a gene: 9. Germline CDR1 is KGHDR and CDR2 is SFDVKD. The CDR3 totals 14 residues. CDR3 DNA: TGTGCCACCCCGGAGACAGGGGGCACAGACATTCAGTACTTC. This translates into CATPETGGTDIQYF.

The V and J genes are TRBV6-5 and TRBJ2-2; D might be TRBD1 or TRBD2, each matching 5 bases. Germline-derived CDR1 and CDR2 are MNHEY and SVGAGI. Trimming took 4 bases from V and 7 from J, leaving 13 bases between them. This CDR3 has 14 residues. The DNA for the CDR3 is TGTGCCAGCAGTTTCGGGACCCCCAGCGGGGAGCTGTTTTTT. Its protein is CASSFGTPSGELFF.

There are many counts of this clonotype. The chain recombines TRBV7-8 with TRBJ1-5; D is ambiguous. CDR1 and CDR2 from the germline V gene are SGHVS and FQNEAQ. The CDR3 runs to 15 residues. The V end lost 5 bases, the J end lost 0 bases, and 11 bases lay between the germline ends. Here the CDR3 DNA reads TGTGCCAGCAGCCCGAAAGTTGGTAGCAATCAGCCCCAGCATTTT. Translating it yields CASSPKVGSNQPQHF.

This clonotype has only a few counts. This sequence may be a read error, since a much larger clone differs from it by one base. The CDR3 reads CSVNAGGDYEKLFF. For the CDR3, the DNA is TGCAGTGTAAACGCAGGGGGCGATTATGAAAAACTGTTTTTT. The chain carries TRBV20-1 and TRBJ1-4, with 8 nucleotides matching TRBD1. V was clipped by 7 bases and J by 6 bases; unmatched bases: 10. The CDR3 length is 14 residues. CDR1 DFQATT and CDR2 SNEGSKA come from the germline V gene (reference sequence).

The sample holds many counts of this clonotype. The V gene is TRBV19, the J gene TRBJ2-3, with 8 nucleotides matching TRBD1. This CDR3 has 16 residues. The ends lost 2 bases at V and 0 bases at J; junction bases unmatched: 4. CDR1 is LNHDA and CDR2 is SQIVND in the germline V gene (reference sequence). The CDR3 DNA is TGTGCCAGTAGTATACGACAGGGGATTAGCACAGATACGCAGTATTTT. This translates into CASSIRQGISTDTQYF.

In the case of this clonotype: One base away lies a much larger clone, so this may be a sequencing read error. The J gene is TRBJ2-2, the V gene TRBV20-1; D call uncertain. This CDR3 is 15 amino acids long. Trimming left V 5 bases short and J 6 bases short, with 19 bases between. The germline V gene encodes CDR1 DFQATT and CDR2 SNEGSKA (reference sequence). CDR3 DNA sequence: TGCAGTGCTGGAGTTCGGCCAAGTGACCCCGGGGAGCTGTTTTTT. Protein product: CSAGVRPSDPGELFF.

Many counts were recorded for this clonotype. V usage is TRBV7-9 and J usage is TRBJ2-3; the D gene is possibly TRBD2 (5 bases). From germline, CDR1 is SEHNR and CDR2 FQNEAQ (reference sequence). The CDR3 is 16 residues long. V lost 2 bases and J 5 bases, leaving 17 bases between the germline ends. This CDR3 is CASSLIGGLSRDTQYF. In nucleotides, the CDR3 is TGTGCCAGCAGCTTAATAGGTGGACTTAGCCGAGATACGCAGTATTTT.

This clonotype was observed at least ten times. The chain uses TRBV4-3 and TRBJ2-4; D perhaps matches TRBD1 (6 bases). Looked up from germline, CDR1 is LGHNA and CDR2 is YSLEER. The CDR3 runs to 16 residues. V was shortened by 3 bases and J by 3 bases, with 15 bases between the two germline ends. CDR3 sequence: CASSQITGNLKNIQYF. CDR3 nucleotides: TGCGCCAGCAGCCAGATAACAGGGAACCTCAAAAACATTCAGTACTTC.

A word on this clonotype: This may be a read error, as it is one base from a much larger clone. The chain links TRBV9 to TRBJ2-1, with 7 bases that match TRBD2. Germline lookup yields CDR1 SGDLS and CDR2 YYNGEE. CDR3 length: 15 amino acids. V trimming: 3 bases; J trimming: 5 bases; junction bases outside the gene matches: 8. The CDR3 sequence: CASSESGNSNNEQFF. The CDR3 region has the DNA TGTGCCAGCAGCGAGAGCGGGAATTCCAACAATGAGCAGTTCTTC.

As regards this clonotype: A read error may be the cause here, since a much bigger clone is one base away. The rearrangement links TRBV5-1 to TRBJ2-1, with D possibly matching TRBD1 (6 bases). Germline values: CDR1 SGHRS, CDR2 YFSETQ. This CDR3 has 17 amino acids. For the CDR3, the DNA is TGCGCCAGCAGCTTGGTGATCGGACAGACTCGTCGCAATGAGCAGTCCTTC. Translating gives CASSLVIGQTRRNEQSF.

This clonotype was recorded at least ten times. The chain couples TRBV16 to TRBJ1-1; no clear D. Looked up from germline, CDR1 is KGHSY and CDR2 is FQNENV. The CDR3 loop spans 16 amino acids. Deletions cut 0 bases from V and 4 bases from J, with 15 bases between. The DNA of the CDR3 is TGTGCCAGCAGCCAATCGGTGTCGGTTTTTGGCACTGAAGCTTTCTTT. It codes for CASSQSVSVFGTEAFF. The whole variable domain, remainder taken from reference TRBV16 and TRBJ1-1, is GEEVAQTPKHLVRGEGQKAKLYCAPIKGHSYVFWYQQVLKNEFKFLISFQNENVFDETGMPKERFSAKCLPNSPCSLEIQATKLEDSAVYFCASSQSVSVFGTEAFFGQGTRLTVV.

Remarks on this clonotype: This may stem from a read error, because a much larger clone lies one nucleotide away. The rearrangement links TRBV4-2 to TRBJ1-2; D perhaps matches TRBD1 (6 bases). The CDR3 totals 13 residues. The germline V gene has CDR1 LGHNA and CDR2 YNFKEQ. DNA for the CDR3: TGTGCCAGCAGCCAAGGGACAGCCTATGGCTGCACCTTC. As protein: CASSQGTAYGCTF.

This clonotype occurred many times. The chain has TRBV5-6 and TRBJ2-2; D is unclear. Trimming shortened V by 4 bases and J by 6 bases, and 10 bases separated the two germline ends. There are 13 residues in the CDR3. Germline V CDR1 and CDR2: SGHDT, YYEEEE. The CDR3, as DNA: TGTGCCAGCAGCATAGCATTCGCCGGGGAGCTGTTTTTT. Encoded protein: CASSIAFAGELFF. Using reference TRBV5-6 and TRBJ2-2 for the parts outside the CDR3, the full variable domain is DAGVTQSPTHLIKTRGQQVTLRCSPKSGHDTVSWYQQALGQGPQFIFQYYEEEERQRGNFPDRFSGHQFPNYSSELNVNALLLGDSALYLCASSIAFAGELFFGEGSRLTVL.

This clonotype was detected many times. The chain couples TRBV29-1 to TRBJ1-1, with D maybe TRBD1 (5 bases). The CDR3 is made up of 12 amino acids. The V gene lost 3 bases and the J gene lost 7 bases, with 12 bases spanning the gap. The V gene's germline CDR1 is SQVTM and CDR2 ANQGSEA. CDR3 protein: CSVETALVEAFF. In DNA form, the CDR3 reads TGCAGCGTTGAGACAGCCTTGGTTGAAGCTTTCTTT.